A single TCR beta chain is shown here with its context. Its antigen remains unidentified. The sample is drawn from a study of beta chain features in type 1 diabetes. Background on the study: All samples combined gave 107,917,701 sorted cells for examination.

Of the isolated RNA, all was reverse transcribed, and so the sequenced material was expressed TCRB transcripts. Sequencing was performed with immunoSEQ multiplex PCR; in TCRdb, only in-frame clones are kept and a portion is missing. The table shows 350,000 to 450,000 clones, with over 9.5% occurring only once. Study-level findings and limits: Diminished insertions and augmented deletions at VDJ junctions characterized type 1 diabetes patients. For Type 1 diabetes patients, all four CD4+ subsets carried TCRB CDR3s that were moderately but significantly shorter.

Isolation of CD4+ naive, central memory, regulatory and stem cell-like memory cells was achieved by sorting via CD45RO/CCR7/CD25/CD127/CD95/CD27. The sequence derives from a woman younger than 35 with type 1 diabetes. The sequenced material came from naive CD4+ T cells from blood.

The CDR3 sequence is CASTWDRENTGELFF. CDR3 bases: TGTGCCAGCACCTGGGACAGGGAGAACACCGGGGAGCTGTTTTTT. The chain recombines TRBV6-5 with TRBJ2-2; 9 nucleotides align to TRBD1. The germline CDR1 and CDR2 sequences are MNHEY and SVGAGI. Trimming removed 7 bases from V and 1 base from J; junction bases left unmatched: 4. CDR3 length equals 15 residues.